The clone carrying this T cell receptor (beta chain) was counted many times. Its antigen remains unidentified. Germline V gene lookup returns CDR1 SGHKS and CDR2 YYEKEE (reference sequence). The ends were cut back, 2 bases at V and 0 bases at J, with 8 bases in the middle. This CDR3 region has 14 residues. The entry originates in a study of CD8 T cells in ankylosing spondylitis. Notes on the study in general: Past studies reported some motif variants in reactive arthritis synovial fluid and blood. Disease-linked clones bore a CD8+ phenotype, appearing relatively rarely in peripheral blood. Disease-linked clones were reportedly significantly enriched in matched ankylosing spondylitis synovial fluid. Seemingly distinctive of ankylosing spondylitis blood was a TCR beta motif formed by eight highly homologous variants.

It was by quantitative 5'-RACE with molecular barcodes that TCR beta libraries were made. TCRdb re-analysed the 5' RACE reads in MiXCR, keeping a single row per CDR3 protein. The data contain a few hundred thousand distinct CDR3 sequences, 6% to 8% of them seen just once; the ten biggest clones take up 14%. The source material was blood, either unsorted or a sorted T cell fraction (not recorded which). The rearrangement links TRBV5-5 to TRBJ1-1; no firm D call. This sequence was found in a male donor with ankylosing spondylitis. CDR3 in amino acids: CASSLKPMNTEAFF. Written as DNA, the CDR3 is TGTGCCAGCAGCTTAAAACCGATGAACACTGAAGCTTTCTTT.